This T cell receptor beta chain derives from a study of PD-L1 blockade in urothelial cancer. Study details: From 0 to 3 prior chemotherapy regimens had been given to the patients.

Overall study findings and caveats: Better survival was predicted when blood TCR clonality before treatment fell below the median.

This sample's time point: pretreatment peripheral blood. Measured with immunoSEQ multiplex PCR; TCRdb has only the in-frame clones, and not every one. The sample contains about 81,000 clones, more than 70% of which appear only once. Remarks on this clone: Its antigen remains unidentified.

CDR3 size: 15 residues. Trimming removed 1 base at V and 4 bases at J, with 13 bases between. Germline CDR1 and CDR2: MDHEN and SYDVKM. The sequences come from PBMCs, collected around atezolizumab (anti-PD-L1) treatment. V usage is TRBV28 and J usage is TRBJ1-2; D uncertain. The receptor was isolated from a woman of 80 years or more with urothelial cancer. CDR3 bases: TGTGCCAGCAGTTTATCAGCAGGCCTTTCCTATGGCTACACCTTC. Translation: CASSLSAGLSYGYTF.